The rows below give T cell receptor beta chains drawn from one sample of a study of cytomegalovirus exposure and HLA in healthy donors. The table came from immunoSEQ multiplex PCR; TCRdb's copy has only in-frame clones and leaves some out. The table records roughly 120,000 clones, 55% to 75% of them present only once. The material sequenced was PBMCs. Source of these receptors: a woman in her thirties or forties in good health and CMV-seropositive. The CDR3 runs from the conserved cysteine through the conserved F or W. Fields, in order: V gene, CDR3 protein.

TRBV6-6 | CASSYSMLPNTGELFF
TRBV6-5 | CASTTTGDEQYF
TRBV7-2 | CASSLERPLQETQYF
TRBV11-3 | CASSWTGGEAFF
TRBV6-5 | CASSRTGTGDQPQHF
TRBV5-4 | CASSLGLRVSGTEAFF
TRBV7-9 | CASSLAGAGGSYEQYF
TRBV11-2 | CASSRSGANVLTF
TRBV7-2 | CASSTQRGGRETQYF
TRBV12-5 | CASGLGQGPGGQPQHF
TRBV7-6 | CASSLQGFMNTEAFF
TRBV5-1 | CASSGWTSQQTQYF
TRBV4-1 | CASSHPWGGEQETQYF
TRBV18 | CASSLGTGPTEAFF
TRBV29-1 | CSVEFAGAHETQYF
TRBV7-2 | CASGSSGGEYEQYF
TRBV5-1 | CASSLTTGGTEAFF
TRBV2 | CASSLAYNEQFF